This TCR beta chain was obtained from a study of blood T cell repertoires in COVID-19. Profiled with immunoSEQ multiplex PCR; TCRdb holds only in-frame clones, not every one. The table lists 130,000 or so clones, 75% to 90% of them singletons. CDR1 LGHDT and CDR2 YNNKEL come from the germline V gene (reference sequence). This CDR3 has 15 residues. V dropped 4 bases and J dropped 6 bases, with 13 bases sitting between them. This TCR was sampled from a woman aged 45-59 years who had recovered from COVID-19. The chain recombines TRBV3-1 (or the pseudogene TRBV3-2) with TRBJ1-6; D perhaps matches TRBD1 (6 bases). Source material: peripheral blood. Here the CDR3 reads CASSRSTGRNSPLHF. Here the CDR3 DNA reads TGTGCCAGCAGCCGATCGACAGGCCGTAATTCACCCCTCCACTTT.